Included here is one TCR beta chain sequence, with context. The authors' processing: Amplification of reference gene primers provided the estimated nucleated cell counts. Assay used: immunoSEQ multiplex PCR; TCRdb lists only in-frame clones, some missing. V and J calls and clone size are copied from that table; D and trimming were computed from the DNA. Of about 210,000 clones detected, over 75% appear once; the ten largest clones hold about 4.3%. The data derive from a study of blood T cell repertoires in COVID-19. Study as a whole: The cDNA or gDNA used as material had been derived from T cells, B-cell-depleted T cells, or PBMCs.

This CDR3 is built from 15 residues. Germline CDR1 MDHEN, CDR2 SYDVKM. Trimming shortened V by 4 bases and J by 8 bases, and 18 bases separated the two germline ends. This chain links TRBV28 with TRBJ1-5; weak D call: TRBD1 (5 bases). The sequence derives from a man under 40 with acute COVID-19. Sequencing was done on a sample of PBMCs or T cells enriched from blood (not recorded which). DNA for the CDR3: TGTGCCAGCAGTTCCTCCCAGGGCAGCGTAAAGCCCCAGCATTTT. It specifies CASSSSQGSVKPQHF.